The sequence of this T cell receptor (beta chain) was determined in a study of blood T cell repertoires in COVID-19. As for the study in general: Sites across the United States, Italy and Spain contributed samples from acute and convalescent COVID-19. T cells, B-cell-depleted T cells, or PBMCs supplied cDNA or gDNA.

The length of the CDR3 is 14 residues. Germline CDR1 reads MGHRA; CDR2 reads YSYEKL. V dropped 3 bases and J dropped 4 bases, with 12 bases sitting between them. In the study's own analysis: The authors estimated nucleated cell counts from reference gene primer amplification. Assay: immunoSEQ multiplex PCR; the TCRdb copy retains only in-frame clones and omits some. That table supplies the V and J calls and clone size; D and trimming were determined from the DNA. The data show roughly 100,000 clones, approximately 92% seen once. The clonotype was recovered from a man in his late teens or twenties with acute or convalescent COVID-19. Material: peripheral blood. The chain combines TRBV4-1 with TRBJ1-2; no firm D call. The CDR3 bases are TGCGCCAGCAGCCAGGGGAAGGGAGTCTATGGCTACACCTTC. Protein: CASSQGKGVYGYTF.